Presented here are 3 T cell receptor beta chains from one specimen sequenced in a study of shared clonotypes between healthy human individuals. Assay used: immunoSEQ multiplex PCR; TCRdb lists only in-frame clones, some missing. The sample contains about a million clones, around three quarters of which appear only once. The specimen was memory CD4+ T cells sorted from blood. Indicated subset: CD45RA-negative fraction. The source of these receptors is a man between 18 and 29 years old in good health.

Here the CDR3 DNA reads TGCGCCAGCAGTGATGTCTTCGGAAACACCATATATTTT. Protein: CASSDVFGNTIYF. The genes are TRBV10-1 and TRBJ1-3, with D unresolved. The germline CDR1 and CDR2 sequences are WNHNN and SYGVQD (reference sequence). This CDR3 spans 13 amino acids. Between the trimmed V and J ends, which lost 3 bases and 4 bases, there was a span of 7 bases.

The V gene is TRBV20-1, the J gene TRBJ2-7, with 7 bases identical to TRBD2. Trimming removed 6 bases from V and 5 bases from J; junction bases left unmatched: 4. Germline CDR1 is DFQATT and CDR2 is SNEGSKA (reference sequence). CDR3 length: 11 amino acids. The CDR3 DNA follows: TGCAGTGCCGGGGGGAGCCACGAGCAGTACTTC. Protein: CSAGGSHEQYF.

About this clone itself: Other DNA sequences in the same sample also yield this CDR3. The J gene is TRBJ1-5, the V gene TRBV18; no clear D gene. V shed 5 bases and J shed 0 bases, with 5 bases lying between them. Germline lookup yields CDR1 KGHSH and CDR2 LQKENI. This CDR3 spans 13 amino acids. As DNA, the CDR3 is TGTGCCAGCTCATCAGATAGCAATCAGCCCCAGCATTTT. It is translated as CASSSDSNQPQHF.